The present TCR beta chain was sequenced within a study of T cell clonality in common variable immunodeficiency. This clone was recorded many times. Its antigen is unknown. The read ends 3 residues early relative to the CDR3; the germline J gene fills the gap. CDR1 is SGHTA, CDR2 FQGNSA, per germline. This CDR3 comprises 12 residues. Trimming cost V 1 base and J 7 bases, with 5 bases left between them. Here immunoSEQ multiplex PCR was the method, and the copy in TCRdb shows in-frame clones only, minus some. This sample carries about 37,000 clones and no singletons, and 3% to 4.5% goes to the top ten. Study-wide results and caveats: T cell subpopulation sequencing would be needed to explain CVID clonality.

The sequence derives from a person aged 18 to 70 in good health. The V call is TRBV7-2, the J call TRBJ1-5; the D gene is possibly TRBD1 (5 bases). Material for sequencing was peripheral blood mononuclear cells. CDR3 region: CASSLGGQPQHF. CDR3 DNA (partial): TGTGCCAGCAGCTTAGGGGGCCAGCCC.